This T cell receptor (beta chain) was observed in a study of blood T cell repertoires in COVID-19. Produced via immunoSEQ multiplex PCR; TCRdb's table is partial and in-frame only. The sample has around 470,000 clones; roughly 89% are singletons. Sequencing used peripheral blood. This TCR was sampled from a man younger than 35 with COVID-19, enrolled during active disease.

The CDR3 DNA is TGTGCCAGCAGTCCCCGGGACAGGTCCTCTGGAAACACCATATATTTT. Amino acids: CASSPRDRSSGNTIYF. The chain links TRBV7-8 to TRBJ1-3; 8 positions match TRBD1. This CDR3 is built from 16 residues. V gave up 6 bases and J gave up 0 bases; unmatched junction bases: 7. Germline V gene sequence: CDR1 SGHVS, CDR2 FQNEAQ.